The rows below give T cell receptor beta chains drawn from one sample of a study of T cells in narcolepsy. Profiling relied on immunoSEQ multiplex PCR, and the TCRdb table lists in-frame clones only, not all of them. The data hold some 1,700 clones, with approximately 23% observed a single time. Their antigens remain unidentified. Material for sequencing was cultured CD4+ T cells from cerebrospinal fluid. The receptors were gathered from a human donor with narcolepsy. Both conserved end residues are part of each CDR3. The order of the fields is V gene, D gene, clone size, J gene, CDR3 DNA, CDR3 protein. The D gene is left open where the match is weak. Clone size is stated in some rows and not others, as once, few, many or a class when expanded.

V: TRBV29-1
D: NA
size: NA
J: TRBJ1-4
DNA: TGCGCCGGAGGTGGAGACGAAAAACTGTTTTTT
CDR3: CAGGGDEKLFF

V: TRBV7-6
D: NA
size: NA
J: TRBJ2-5
DNA: TGTGCCAGCAGCTTAACAAGGCAAGAGACCCAGTACTTC
CDR3: CASSLTRQETQYF

V: TRBV25-1
D: TRBD1
size: NA
J: TRBJ1-4
DNA: TGTGCCAGCAGCTACGGGACAGGGGGTAATGAAAAACTGTTTTTT
CDR3: CASSYGTGGNEKLFF

V: TRBV7-2
D: NA
size: medium-sized
J: TRBJ2-5
DNA: TGTGCCAGCAGCTTAGCGACCGGAGAGACCCAGTACTTC
CDR3: CASSLATGETQYF

V: TRBV5-4
D: NA
size: medium-sized
J: TRBJ1-4
DNA: TGTGCCAGCAGCTTAGGGCTCCCTGGGCCAACTAATGAAAAACTGTTTTTT
CDR3: CASSLGLPGPTNEKLFF

V: TRBV7-9
D: TRBD1
size: NA
J: TRBJ2-3
DNA: TGTGCCAGCAGATTGGACAGGGTGGGCGCAGATACGCAGTATTTT
CDR3: CASRLDRVGADTQYF

V: TRBV4-1
D: TRBD2
size: NA
J: TRBJ2-7
DNA: TGTGCCAGCAGCCCAAGACTAGCGGGGATCCACGAGCAGTACTTC
CDR3: CASSPRLAGIHEQYF

V: TRBV6-4
D: TRBD2
size: NA
J: TRBJ2-7
DNA: TGTGCCAGCAGCCGACAGGTCCTATCGGCGGGGGGTGAAGAGCAGTACTTC
CDR3: CASSRQVLSAGGEEQYF

V: TRBV12-5
D: TRBD1
size: NA
J: TRBJ2-3
DNA: TGTGCTAGTGGTCCCACGGGACAGGGCACAGATACGCAGTATTTT
CDR3: CASGPTGQGTDTQYF

V: TRBV11-2
D: NA
size: large
J: TRBJ1-1
DNA: TGTGCCAGCAGCGTAGGAGGGATTGGTTTCTTT
CDR3: CASSVGGIGFF

V: TRBV27
D: TRBD1
size: NA
J: TRBJ1-6
DNA: TGTGCCAGCAGTGTCTCCGGGACAGGGAATTCACCCCTCCACTTT
CDR3: CASSVSGTGNSPLHF

V: TRBV7-9
D: NA
size: NA
J: TRBJ1-3
DNA: TGTGCCAGCAGCTTAAGGACAGTTACAGGAAACACCATATATTTT
CDR3: CASSLRTVTGNTIYF

V: TRBV7-3
D: TRBD1
size: NA
J: TRBJ2-7
DNA: TGTGCCAGCAGCAGGGGGCCTTCCTACGAGCAGTACTTC
CDR3: CASSRGPSYEQYF

V: TRBV27
D: NA
size: NA
J: TRBJ2-1
DNA: TGTGCCAGCAGTCGGGACTTGTTGAGCTCCTACAATGAGCAGTTCTTC
CDR3: CASSRDLLSSYNEQFF

V: TRBV6-5
D: NA
size: few
J: TRBJ1-1
DNA: TGTGCCAGCAGGAGGGGAAAAGACACTGAAGCTTTCTTT
CDR3: CASRRGKDTEAFF

V: TRBV6-9
D: NA
size: few
J: TRBJ2-7
DNA: TGTGCCAGCAGTTACCGCAGGGGATACGAGCAGTACTTC
CDR3: CASSYRRGYEQYF

V: TRBV7-2
D: NA
size: few
J: TRBJ1-4
DNA: TGTGCCAGCAGCCCGGGGACCCTTGAAAAACTGTTTTTT
CDR3: CASSPGTLEKLFF

V: TRBV5-6
D: NA
size: medium-sized
J: TRBJ1-1
DNA: TGTGCCAGCACCCCATCTTCCCTGATGAACACTGAAGCTTTCTTT
CDR3: CASTPSSLMNTEAFF

V: TRBV7-8
D: TRBD1
size: few
J: TRBJ1-1
DNA: TGTGCCAGCAGCCGTCGACAGGGTCCGGCTTTCTTT
CDR3: CASSRRQGPAFF

V: TRBV6-1
D: NA
size: medium-sized
J: TRBJ1-5
DNA: TGTGCCAGCAGTTCGGACAGAGGTAGCAATCAGCCCCAGCATTTT
CDR3: CASSSDRGSNQPQHF

V: TRBV7-3
D: NA
size: few
J: TRBJ1-2
DNA: TGTGCCAGCAGCCCCAGTCGGGGGTACTATGGCTACACCTTC
CDR3: CASSPSRGYYGYTF

V: TRBV4-2
D: TRBD1
size: large
J: TRBJ1-4
DNA: TGTGCCAGCAGCCAAGGATACGGGACAGGGATGGCCTTAATCTTT
CDR3: CASSQGYGTGMALIF

V: TRBV4-1
D: NA
size: medium-sized
J: TRBJ2-2
DNA: TGCGCCAGCAGCCAAGATGTCGGCCCGGAGAGAGGGCTGTTTTTT
CDR3: CASSQDVGPERGLFF

V: TRBV25-1
D: TRBD1
size: NA
J: TRBJ1-2
DNA: TGTGCCAGCAGCGAACAGGGGCCCTCCTACGGCTACACCTTC
CDR3: CASSEQGPSYGYTF

V: TRBV5-1
D: TRBD1
size: NA
J: TRBJ2-7
DNA: TGCGCCAGCAGCTCCAGGGGGACAGGGTACCACGAGCAGTACTTC
CDR3: CASSSRGTGYHEQYF

V: TRBV2
D: NA
size: medium-sized
J: TRBJ2-3
DNA: TGTGCCAGCAGTGGCCTAGACAGGACAGATACGCAGTATTTT
CDR3: CASSGLDRTDTQYF

V: TRBV7-3
D: TRBD2
size: NA
J: TRBJ2-5
DNA: TGTGCCAGCAGCCCCCGCCAAGGGAGGGGAGAGACCCAGTACTTC
CDR3: CASSPRQGRGETQYF

V: TRBV11-1
D: NA
size: NA
J: TRBJ2-2
DNA: TGTGCCAGCAGCTCCCCAGGGGGGCCCACCGGGGAGCTGTTTTTT
CDR3: CASSSPGGPTGELFF

V: TRBV10-2
D: NA
size: hyperexpanded
J: TRBJ1-5
DNA: TGCGCCAGCAGTGAGTCGGGTCTCAATCAGCCCCAGCATTTT
CDR3: CASSESGLNQPQHF

V: TRBV4-1
D: NA
size: few
J: TRBJ1-1
DNA: TGCGCCAGCAGCCCGGGGGTGATCTCTGAAGCTTTCTTT
CDR3: CASSPGVISEAFF

V: TRBV27
D: NA
size: large
J: TRBJ2-1
DNA: TGTGCCAGCAGCCGGACGGACCGCTCCTACAATGAGCAGTTCTTC
CDR3: CASSRTDRSYNEQFF

V: TRBV10-1
D: NA
size: NA
J: TRBJ1-2
DNA: TGCGCCAGCAGTAATTACCCATCGCGAAAGACCTATGGCTACACCTTC
CDR3: CASSNYPSRKTYGYTF

V: TRBV6-7
D: NA
size: NA
J: TRBJ2-7
DNA: TGTGCCAGCAGTTACCGCAGGGGATACGAGCAGTACTTC
CDR3: CASSYRRGYEQYF

V: TRBV6-7
D: NA
size: NA
J: TRBJ1-1
DNA: TGTGCCAGCAGGCTACCTGGGGGTAGGACTGAAGCTTTCTTT
CDR3: CASRLPGGRTEAFF

V: TRBV7-7
D: NA
size: NA
J: TRBJ2-1
DNA: TGTGCCAGCAGCCTACATGGGCCCAGCAATGAGCAGTTCTTC
CDR3: CASSLHGPSNEQFF

V: TRBV7-2
D: NA
size: NA
J: TRBJ2-1
DNA: TGTGCCAGCAGCTTAGCGGGCAGGGTGGATGAGCAGTTCTTC
CDR3: CASSLAGRVDEQFF

V: TRBV25-1
D: NA
size: medium-sized
J: TRBJ1-2
DNA: TGTGCCAGCAGTGAACAGGGGCCCTCCTATGGCTACACCTTC
CDR3: CASSEQGPSYGYTF

V: TRBV14
D: TRBD2
size: NA
J: TRBJ2-1
DNA: TGTGCCAGCAGCCAAGATCTGTCGCGGCTAGCGGGGGTACGCTACAATGAGCAGTTCTTC
CDR3: CASSQDLSRLAGVRYNEQFF

V: TRBV5-1
D: NA
size: few
J: TRBJ1-6
DNA: TGCGCCAGCAGCTTCTCAGATAATTCACCCCTCCACTTT
CDR3: CASSFSDNSPLHF

V: TRBV21-1
D: NA
size: NA
J: TRBJ2-7
DNA: TGTGCCAGCAGCAAAGGGGGTCTCCCCTACGAGCAGTACTTC
CDR3: CASSKGGLPYEQYF